These 16 T cell receptor beta chains came from one sample sequenced in a study of OX40 agonist ivuxolimab in advanced cancers. Generated by immunoSEQ multiplex PCR, the TCRdb table keeps only in-frame clones and is missing some. The table shows some 99,000 clones, with roughly 80% occurring only once. Here the sequenced sample was CD4+ or CD8+ T cells sorted from blood, taken in a trial of the OX40 agonist ivuxolimab. These receptors were obtained from an adult with an advanced solid tumor such as melanoma, head and neck, liver or kidney cancer.

The rearrangement links TRBV5-1 to TRBJ2-5, with D tentatively TRBD1 (6 bases). Trimming took 4 bases from V and 1 from J, leaving 14 bases between them. Looked up from germline, CDR1 is SGHRS and CDR2 is YFSETQ. The CDR3 length is 15 residues. The CDR3 DNA reads TGCGCCAGCAGCAAAGAGACAGGTCGCCAAGAGACCCAGTACTTC. Translated, it gives CASSKETGRQETQYF.

The rearrangement uses TRBV11-2 and TRBJ1-1, with TRBD1 as a possible D gene (6 bases). V was pared by 6 bases and J by 6 bases, with 17 bases between. Per germline, CDR1 SGHAT and CDR2 FQNNGV. The CDR3 loop spans 14 amino acids. Here the CDR3 DNA reads TGTGCCAGCAGACTGGGGGGCGCGGCCCCTGAAGCTTTCTTT. It is translated as CASRLGGAAPEAFF.

The chain uses TRBV11-2 and TRBJ2-4; D ambiguous. Germline V CDR1 and CDR2: SGHAT, FQNNGV. V was cut by 0 bases and J by 6 bases, with 3 bases left in between. The CDR3 is made up of 12 amino acids. This CDR3 reads CASSLDRNIQYF. In DNA form, the CDR3 reads TGTGCCAGCAGCTTAGATAGAAACATTCAGTACTTC.

V is TRBV15 and J is TRBJ2-1, with D unresolved. The CDR3 is 14 amino acids. Germline CDR1 LNHNV, CDR2 YYDKDF (reference sequence). Trimming stripped 5 bases from V and 0 bases from J, with 8 bases between. The CDR3 loop reads CATSSSGSYNEQFF. CDR3 sequence (DNA): TGTGCCACCAGCTCTTCAGGCTCCTACAATGAGCAGTTCTTC.

This chain uses TRBV27 with TRBJ2-1; 7 bases map to TRBD2. Trimming removed 3 bases from V and 9 bases from J; junction bases left unmatched: 8. There are 14 residues in the CDR3. Germline CDR1 is MNHEY and CDR2 is SMNVEV (reference sequence). CDR3: CASSFGLGVFEQFF. CDR3 DNA: TGTGCCAGCAGTTTTGGACTAGGGGTCTTTGAGCAGTTCTTC.

J is TRBJ1-1 and V is TRBV4-3; 7 bases align to TRBD1. Germline assignment: CDR1 LGHNA and CDR2 YSLEER. The CDR3 has 16 amino acids. Trimming took 4 bases from V and 5 from J; bases not matched to a gene: 13. CDR3 in DNA: TGCGCCAGCAGCCGAGATATAGACAGGGTAAATACTGAAGCTTTCTTT. It yields the protein CASSRDIDRVNTEAFF.

The V gene is TRBV5-1, the J gene TRBJ1-4; D call uncertain. This CDR3 contains 13 residues. Germline V gene lookup returns CDR1 SGHRS and CDR2 YFSETQ. With 3 bases removed from V and 5 bases from J, the gap between germline ends came to 8 bases. CDR3 in DNA: TGCGCCAGCAGCTCCGGGATAAATGAAAAACTGTTTTTT. It is translated as CASSSGINEKLFF.

V gene TRBV30 combines with J gene TRBJ2-7; 7 bases line up with TRBD2. The CDR3 covers 17 residues. Germline-derived CDR1 and CDR2 are GTSNPN and SVGIG (reference sequence). Trimming removed 0 bases from V and 7 bases from J; junction bases left unmatched: 18. CDR3 sequence: CAWSVPGRGGGFAEQYF. CDR3 coding DNA: TGTGCCTGGAGTGTACCGGGGCGCGGGGGAGGGTTCGCGGAGCAGTACTTC.

This clone occurred once. The chain uses TRBV28 and TRBJ1-5; the D gene is possibly TRBD1 (6 bases). This CDR3 spans 15 amino acids. Germline CDR1 MDHEN, CDR2 SYDVKM. Trimming removed 4 bases at V and 4 bases at J, with 14 bases between. The CDR3 sequence is CASSSFDRFNQPQHF. The CDR3, as DNA: TGTGCCAGCAGTTCCTTCGACAGGTTTAATCAGCCCCAGCATTTT.

This clone was seen a single time. The chain is built from TRBV11-2 and TRBJ2-3; D perhaps matches TRBD2 (6 bases). V was cut by 5 bases and J by 0 bases, with 18 bases left in between. The CDR3 spans 17 residues. Germline V gene sequence: CDR1 SGHAT, CDR2 FQNNGV. The CDR3 loop reads CASSPRWASVSTDTQYF. CDR3 DNA sequence: TGTGCCAGCAGCCCTAGGTGGGCTAGCGTAAGCACAGATACGCAGTATTTT.

Turning to this clone: Additional DNA sequences in this sample encode the identical CDR3. The V gene is TRBV2, the J gene TRBJ2-5; either TRBD1 or TRBD2 may fit D (5 bases each). The V gene's germline CDR1 is SNHLY and CDR2 FYNNEI. V was trimmed by 5 bases and J by 5 bases, leaving 12 bases between them. This CDR3 is 13 amino acids long. CDR3 amino acids: CASSRGPGETQYF. CDR3 coding DNA: TGTGCCAGCAGTCGGGGCCCGGGGGAGACCCAGTACTTC.

This clone occurred a few times. This chain connects TRBV7-9 to TRBJ2-1; 9 nucleotides align to TRBD2. Germline V gene lookup returns CDR1 SEHNR and CDR2 FQNEAQ (reference sequence). V lost 5 bases to trimming and J lost 7 bases; unmatched junction nucleotides: 21. The CDR3 consists of 19 residues. The CDR3 DNA reads as TGTGCCAGCAGCCCACAGGGCGGGGGGCTAGCGGGGATGGTAAATGAGCAGTTCTTC. Residues: CASSPQGGGLAGMVNEQFF. Together with reference TRBV7-9 and TRBJ2-1, the CDR3 gives the full variable domain: DTGVSQNPRHKITKRGQNVTFRCDPISEHNRLYWYRQTLGQGPEFLTYFQNEAQLEKSRLLSDRFSAERPKGSFSTLEIQRTEQGDSAMYLCASSPQGGGLAGMVNEQFFGPGTRLTVL.

V and J are TRBV19 and TRBJ1-2; 10 bases line up with TRBD1. The V gene end was trimmed by 5 bases and the J gene end by 6 bases; junction bases not matched to a gene: 6. CDR1 is LNHDA, CDR2 SQIVND, per germline (reference sequence). The CDR3 is made up of 14 amino acids. The CDR3 sequence: CASSGRQGADGYTF. CDR3 in DNA: TGTGCCAGTAGTGGGAGACAGGGGGCGGATGGCTACACCTTC. The full variable domain, rest sourced from reference TRBV19 and TRBJ1-2, is DGGITQSPKYLFRKEGQNVTLSCEQNLNHDAMYWYRQDPGQGLRLIYYSQIVNDFQKGDIAEGYSVSREKKESFPLTVTSAQKNPTAFYLCASSGRQGADGYTFGSGTRLTVV.

V is TRBV7-9 and J is TRBJ2-3; D might be TRBD2 (5 bases). The CDR3 sequence is 13 residues long. Germline V CDR1 and CDR2: SEHNR, FQNEAQ (reference sequence). Trimming took 4 bases from V and 5 from J, leaving 10 bases between them. This CDR3 reads CASSWTGRDTQYF. DNA for the CDR3: TGTGCCAGCAGCTGGACTGGGCGAGATACGCAGTATTTT.

The chain joins TRBV6-5 to TRBJ1-2; no clear D gene. V lost 6 bases to trimming and J lost 0 bases, with 11 bases between them. This CDR3 spans 14 amino acids. CDR1 and CDR2 (germline): MNHEY, SVGAGI. Written as DNA, the CDR3 is TGTGCCAGCAGAATGCAGCAAGCTAACTATGGCTACACCTTC. Protein: CASRMQQANYGYTF.

The CDR3 loop is CSVDRFRPRVRNIQYF. CDR3 sequence (DNA): TGCAGCGTTGATAGGTTTCGTCCCAGGGTAAGAAACATTCAGTACTTC. The rearrangement links TRBV29-1 to TRBJ2-4, with D maybe TRBD1 (5 bases). Per germline, CDR1 SQVTM and CDR2 ANQGSEA. V lost 3 bases to trimming and J lost 6 bases, with 21 bases between them. The length of the CDR3 is 16 residues.